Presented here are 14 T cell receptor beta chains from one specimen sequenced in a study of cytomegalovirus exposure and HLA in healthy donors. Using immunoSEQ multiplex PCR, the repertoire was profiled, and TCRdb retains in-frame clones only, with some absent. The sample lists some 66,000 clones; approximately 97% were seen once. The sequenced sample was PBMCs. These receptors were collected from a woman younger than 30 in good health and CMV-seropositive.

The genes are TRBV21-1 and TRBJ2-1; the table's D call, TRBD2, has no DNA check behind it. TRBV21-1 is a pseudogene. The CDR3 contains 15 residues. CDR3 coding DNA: TGTGCCAGCATTTCGACTAGCGGGAGAATTAATGAGCAGTTCTTC. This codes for CASISTSGRINEQFF.

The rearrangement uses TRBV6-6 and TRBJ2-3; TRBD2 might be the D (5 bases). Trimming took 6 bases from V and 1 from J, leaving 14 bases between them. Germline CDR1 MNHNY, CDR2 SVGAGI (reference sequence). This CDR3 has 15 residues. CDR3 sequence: CASSPGVPRTDTQYF. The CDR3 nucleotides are TGTGCCAGCAGCCCCGGGGTACCTCGCACAGATACGCAGTATTTT.

CDR3 protein: CASSHTYRDEAFF. The CDR3 DNA sequence: TGTGCCAGCAGCCATACTTACAGGGATGAAGCTTTCTTT. This chain connects TRBV7-9 to TRBJ1-1, with D perhaps matching TRBD1 (6 bases). V was trimmed by 5 bases and J by 7 bases, leaving 14 bases between them. The CDR3 extends over 13 amino acids. CDR1 is SEHNR and CDR2 is FQNEAQ in the germline V gene (reference sequence). Using reference TRBV7-9 and TRBJ1-1 for the parts outside the CDR3, the full variable domain is DTGVSQNPRHKITKRGQNVTFRCDPISEHNRLYWYRQTLGQGPEFLTYFQNEAQLEKSRLLSDRFSAERPKGSFSTLEIQRTEQGDSAMYLCASSHTYRDEAFFGQGTRLTVV.

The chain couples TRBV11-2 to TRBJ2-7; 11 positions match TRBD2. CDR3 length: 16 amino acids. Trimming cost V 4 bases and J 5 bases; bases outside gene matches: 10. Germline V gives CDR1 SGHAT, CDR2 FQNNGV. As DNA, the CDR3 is TGTGCCAGCAGCTATCTGACTAGCGGGGCCGCGGACGAGCAGTACTTC. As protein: CASSYLTSGAADEQYF.

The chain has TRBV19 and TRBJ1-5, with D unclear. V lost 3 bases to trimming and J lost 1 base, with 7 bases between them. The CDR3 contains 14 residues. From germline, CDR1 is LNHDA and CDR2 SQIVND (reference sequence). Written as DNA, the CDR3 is TGTGCCAGTAGTATGTGGGCGAGCAATCAGCCCCAGCATTTT. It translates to CASSMWASNQPQHF. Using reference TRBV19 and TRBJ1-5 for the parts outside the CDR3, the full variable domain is DGGITQSPKYLFRKEGQNVTLSCEQNLNHDAMYWYRQDPGQGLRLIYYSQIVNDFQKGDIAEGYSVSREKKESFPLTVTSAQKNPTAFYLCASSMWASNQPQHFGDGTRLSIL.

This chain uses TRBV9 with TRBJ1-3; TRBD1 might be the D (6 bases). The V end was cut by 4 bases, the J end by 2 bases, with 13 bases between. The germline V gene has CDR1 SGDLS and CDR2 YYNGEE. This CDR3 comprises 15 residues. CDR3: CASSSTGQAGNTIYF. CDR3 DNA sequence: TGTGCCAGCAGCTCCACAGGGCAGGCTGGAAACACCATATATTTT.

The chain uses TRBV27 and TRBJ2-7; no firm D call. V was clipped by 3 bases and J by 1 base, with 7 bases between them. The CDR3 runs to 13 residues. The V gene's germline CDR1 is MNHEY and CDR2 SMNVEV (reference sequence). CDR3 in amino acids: CASSLADSYEQYF. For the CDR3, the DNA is TGTGCCAGCAGTTTGGCCGATTCCTACGAGCAGTACTTC.

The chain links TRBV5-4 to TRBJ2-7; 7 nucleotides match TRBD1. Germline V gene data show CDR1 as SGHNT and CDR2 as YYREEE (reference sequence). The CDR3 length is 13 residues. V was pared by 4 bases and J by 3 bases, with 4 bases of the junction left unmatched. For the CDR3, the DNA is TGTGCCAGCAGCCCGGGGACAGTCTACGAGCAGTACTTC. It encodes CASSPGTVYEQYF.

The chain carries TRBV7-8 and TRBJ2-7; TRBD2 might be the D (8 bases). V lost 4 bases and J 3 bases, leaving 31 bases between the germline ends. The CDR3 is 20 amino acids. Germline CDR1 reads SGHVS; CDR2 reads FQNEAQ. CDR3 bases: TGTGCCAGCAGCTCCGCGGGAGGAGGGGGCGCTTTACCGGCCCACTACGAGCAGTACTTC. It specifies CASSSAGGGGALPAHYEQYF.

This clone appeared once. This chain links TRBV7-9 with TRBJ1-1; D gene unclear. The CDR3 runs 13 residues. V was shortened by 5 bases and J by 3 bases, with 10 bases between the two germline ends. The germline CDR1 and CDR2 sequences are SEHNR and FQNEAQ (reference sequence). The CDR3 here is CASSPFTDTEAFF. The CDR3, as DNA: TGTGCCAGCAGCCCATTTACGGACACTGAAGCTTTCTTT.

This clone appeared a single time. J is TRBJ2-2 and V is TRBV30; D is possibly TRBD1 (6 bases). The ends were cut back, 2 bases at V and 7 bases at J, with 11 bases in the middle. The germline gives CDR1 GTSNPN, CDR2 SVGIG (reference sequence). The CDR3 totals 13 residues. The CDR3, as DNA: TGTGCCTGGAGTTCAGGGGCGGGCGGGGAGCTGTTTTTT. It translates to CAWSSGAGGELFF.

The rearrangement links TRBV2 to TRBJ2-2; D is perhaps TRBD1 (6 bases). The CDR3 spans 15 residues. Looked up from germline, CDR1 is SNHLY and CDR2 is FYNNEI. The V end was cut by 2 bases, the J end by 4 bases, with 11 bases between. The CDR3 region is CASSEHRVSTGELFF. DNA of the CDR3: TGTGCCAGCAGTGAACACAGGGTTAGCACCGGGGAGCTGTTTTTT.

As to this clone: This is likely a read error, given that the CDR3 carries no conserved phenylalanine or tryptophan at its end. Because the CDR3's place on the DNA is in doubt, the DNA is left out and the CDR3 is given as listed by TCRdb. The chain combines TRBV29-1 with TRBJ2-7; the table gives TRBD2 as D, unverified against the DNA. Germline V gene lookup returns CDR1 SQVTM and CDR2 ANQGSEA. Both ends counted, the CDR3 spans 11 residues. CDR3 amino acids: CSVLGTDHLCS.

CDR3 sequence: CASSPNAVSKSGNTIYF. The CDR3 coding sequence is TGTGCCAGCAGCCCGAACGCGGTTAGTAAGTCTGGAAACACCATATATTTT. The chain combines TRBV7-8 with TRBJ1-3; D gene unclear. V was shortened by 5 bases and J by 1 base, with 18 bases between the two germline ends. The CDR3 has 17 amino acids. Germline-derived CDR1 and CDR2 are SGHVS and FQNEAQ. Looking up the rest from reference TRBV7-8 and TRBJ1-3 gives the full variable domain: GAGVSQSPRYKVAKRGQDVALRCDPISGHVSLFWYQQALGQGPEFLTYFQNEAQLDKSGLPSDRFFAERPEGSVSTLKIQRTQQEDSAVYLCASSPNAVSKSGNTIYFGEGSWLTVV.